This T cell receptor beta chain was captured in a study of cytomegalovirus exposure and HLA in healthy donors. Regarding the study as a whole: Among TCR beta chains of equal frequency, HLA-associated ones were more clonally expanded in a later analysis. Listed as cytomegalovirus-associated were 150 to 200 TCR beta chains.

As concerns this clone: Its target is not known.

Germline CDR1 SGHTA, CDR2 FQGTGA. J was trimmed by 4 bases and V by 1 base; bases with no gene match: 7. CDR3 length equals 16 residues. 60 Vbeta and 13 Jbeta primers were used in PCR. Only in-frame clones appear in the TCRdb table, and some are missing; sequencing was by immunoSEQ multiplex PCR. The sample has under 200,000 clones; about 85% are singletons. The sequence was collected from a boy aged 2 to 10 in good health and CMV-seronegative. The rearrangement links TRBV7-3 to TRBJ2-7; 10 bases fit TRBD1. Sequencing was carried out using PBMCs. This chain's CDR3 is CASSLSPDRGLYEQYF. CDR3 in DNA: TGTGCCAGCAGCTTAAGCCCGGACAGGGGGTTATACGAGCAGTACTTC.